These T cell receptor beta chains were read from a single sample in a study of T cell changes during pregnancy in multiple sclerosis. Sequencing used immunoSEQ multiplex PCR; TCRdb keeps in-frame clones, though not all of them. The sample records roughly 30,000 clones, over 65% being singletons. Source: CD8+ T cells from peripheral blood mononuclear cells, taken after pregnancy. The receptors stem from a female donor with multiple sclerosis, enrolled in a pregnancy study. CDR3s include the opening cysteine and the closing phenylalanine or tryptophan. D genes are given only for firm matches. A row's size may be missing; if present it is once, few, many or a size class.

j_call d_call clone_size v_call cdr3_nt cdr3_aa
TRBJ2-2 TRBD2 - TRBV9 TGTGCCAGCAGCGTAGGTGGCGGGGGTACAACCGGGGAGCTGTTTTTT CASSVGGGGTTGELFF
TRBJ1-6 - - TRBV30 TGTGCCTGGGGGGAGGAGAATTCACCCCTCCACTTT CAWGEENSPLHF
TRBJ1-1 - few TRBV6-5 TGTGCCAGCAGAGACAGGCTTGAAGCTTTCTTT CASRDRLEAFF
TRBJ1-1 - - TRBV5-1 TGCGCCAGCAGCTTAACCCCCGGGACATGGACGAACACTGAAGCTTTCTTT CASSLTPGTWTNTEAFF
TRBJ1-4 - - TRBV19 TGTGCCACCAACAGGGCAACTAATGAAAAACTGTTTTTT CATNRATNEKLFF
TRBJ2-3 TRBD2 - TRBV5-6 TGTGCCAGCAGCTTGTTGGTAGCGGGAGATACGCAGTATTTT CASSLLVAGDTQYF
TRBJ2-3 TRBD2 - TRBV30 TGTGCCGGGACTAGCGGGGCTTTCACAGATACGCAGTATTTT CAGTSGAFTDTQYF
TRBJ1-2 TRBD1 - TRBV9 TGTGCCAGCAGCGTAAGCAGGGGGCGCCGGTATGGCTACACCTTC CASSVSRGRRYGYTF
TRBJ1-2 - once TRBV5-4 TGTGCCAGCAGCCCCGAGGGGAGGGAGTATGGCTACACCTTC CASSPEGREYGYTF
TRBJ2-1 TRBD1 - TRBV7-9 TGTGCCAGCAGCCCTAGGACAGGGGGCCCGAATGAGCAGTTCTTC CASSPRTGGPNEQFF
TRBJ2-1 TRBD2 - TRBV7-9 TGTGCCAGCAGCTTAGGGAGCGGGGGGGCGAAAGAGCAGTTCTTC CASSLGSGGAKEQFF
TRBJ1-2 - once TRBV13 TGTGCCAGCAGCTTAGGTTCTGGCCACTATGGCTACACCTTC CASSLGSGHYGYTF
TRBJ2-5 TRBD1 - TRBV4-3 TGCGCCAGCAGCCAAGATAGAGGGGGCTCAGAGACCCAGTACTTC CASSQDRGGSETQYF
TRBJ2-1 TRBD1 - TRBV6-5 TGTGCCAGCAGCAGGGACAGGGTTTTCTACAATGAGCAGTTCTTC CASSRDRVFYNEQFF
TRBJ2-3 TRBD2 - TRBV6-4 TGTGCCAGCAGTGAATACGGGACTAGCGGCACAGATACGCAGTATTTT CASSEYGTSGTDTQYF
TRBJ1-5 TRBD1 few TRBV6-4 TGTGCCAGCAGTGGGACAGGGGGTAGAAAGGATTTT CASSGTGGRKDF
TRBJ1-3 - few TRBV11-2 TGTGCCAGCAGCAGCAGGGAAGCGGGCACCATATATTTT CASSSREAGTIYF
TRBJ2-7 - - TRBV6-6 TGTGCCAGCAGGCCGGGACTCAACTACGAGCAGTACTTC CASRPGLNYEQYF
TRBJ2-3 TRBD2 - TRBV4-1 TGCGCCAGCAGCCAAGATCGTGGCCTAGCGGGCCGAGGGGCAGATACGCAGTATTTT CASSQDRGLAGRGADTQYF
TRBJ2-5 TRBD2 - TRBV10-3 TGTGCCATCAGTGTGCTAGCGGGGGCCCAAGAGACCCAGTACTTC CAISVLAGAQETQYF
TRBJ2-2 TRBD2 - TRBV27 TGTGCCAGCAGTTTAGGTGCGGGGGGGCTCACCGGGGAGCTGTTTTTT CASSLGAGGLTGELFF
TRBJ1-2 - few TRBV4-3 TGCGCCAGCAGCCAAGAGTGGCACAGGGCAATTCTCTATGGCTACACCTTC CASSQEWHRAILYGYTF
TRBJ2-3 TRBD1 - TRBV4-2 TGTGCCAGCAGCTTAGATCCCGGGACAGCTCTCACAGATACGCAGTATTTT CASSLDPGTALTDTQYF
TRBJ2-6 - - TRBV5-6 TGTGCCAGCAGCTTCCAGGCCAACGTCCTGACTTTC CASSFQANVLTF
TRBJ2-2 - - TRBV9 TGTGCCAGCAGCCTAAACACCGGGGAGCTGTTTTTT CASSLNTGELFF
TRBJ2-3 TRBD2 - TRBV6-5 TGTGCCAGCAGTTACCAATCGGGGGGGCCAGATACGCAGTATTTT CASSYQSGGPDTQYF
TRBJ2-1 TRBD2 - TRBV27 TGTGCCAGCAGTTTATCGGCGGGGGGGGATGAGCAGTTCTTC CASSLSAGGDEQFF
TRBJ2-7 - - TRBV5-5 TGTGCCAGCAGCTTTTTAAGTTTTGGGGGCTGGACGTATTACTACGAGCAGTACTTC CASSFLSFGGWTYYYEQYF
TRBJ1-1 TRBD1 - TRBV4-3 TGCGCCAGCAGCCCCGGGACAGGGGGACACTTTGAAGCTTTCTTT CASSPGTGGHFEAFF
TRBJ1-4 - - TRBV9 TGTGCCAGCAGCGCCGCCGGCGGTGTGGAAGAAAAACTGTTTTTT CASSAAGGVEEKLFF
TRBJ2-7 - - TRBV19 TGTGCCAGTAGTAGAACGACTCTCTACGAGCAGTACTTC CASSRTTLYEQYF
TRBJ2-7 - - TRBV4-3 TGCGCCAGCAGCCAATCACGGAGCTCCTACGAGCAGTACTTC CASSQSRSSYEQYF
TRBJ2-7 - - TRBV4-1 TGCGCCAGCAGCCAAGACTGGGCGGGCTCCTACGAGCAGTACTTC CASSQDWAGSYEQYF
TRBJ2-7 - - TRBV27 TGTGCCAGCAGTTTACCGGGCTACGAGCAGTACTTC CASSLPGYEQYF
TRBJ2-1 - once TRBV12-5 TGTGCTAGTGGTTTCTTAGGGTTCGCGGGGGCGCAGTTCTTC CASGFLGFAGAQFF
TRBJ1-3 - - TRBV19 TGTGCCAGTAGTATAGTGCACAGTTACTCTGGAAACACCATATATTTT CASSIVHSYSGNTIYF
TRBJ2-7 - - TRBV5-1 TGCGCCAGCCGCATCGGGGGACAGACTAGAACCTACGAGCAGTACTTC CASRIGGQTRTYEQYF
TRBJ2-3 TRBD2 - TRBV15 TGTGCCACCAGCAGAGGGACTAGCGGGGGGGCAGATACGCAGTATTTT CATSRGTSGGADTQYF
TRBJ1-2 - - TRBV4-1 TGCGCCAGCAGCCAAGATCCCGGGGGGGGCTATGGCTACACCTTC CASSQDPGGGYGYTF
TRBJ2-2 - - TRBV9 TGTGCCAGCAGAAGGGGGAATAACGGGGAGCTGTTTTTT CASRRGNNGELFF
TRBJ1-2 - - TRBV4-3 TGCGCCAGCAGCCAAGTCTTTGGTCAATTCTCTAGCTACACCTTC CASSQVFGQFSSYTF
TRBJ1-1 - - TRBV6-6 TGTGCCAGCAGCTACCAGGCAGGGGCAGCTGAAGCTTTCTTT CASSYQAGAAEAFF